The 18 T cell receptor beta chains below were found in one sample sequenced in a study of blood T cell repertoires in COVID-19 (dated by TCRdb to between 2020 and 2021). Receptor libraries were prepared by the immunoSEQ multiplex PCR assay. The table was pulled from immuneACCESS by TCRdb, which kept in-frame rearrangements only. Such tables lose some clones; where checked, under half of the loss comes from unresolved V genes, and the rest has no known cause. This sample gives about 150,000 clones in total; about 90% of them show up just once. The ten largest account for approximately 0.55% of the sample. Sequencing input: peripheral blood. The receptors were gathered from a man aged 50 or older with acute or convalescent COVID-19.

The CDR3 DNA is TGTGCCAGCACCCGGACAGCAATGAACACTGAAGCTTTCTTT. Translated: CASTRTAMNTEAFF. The J gene is TRBJ1-1, the V gene TRBV2; a possible D gene is TRBD1 (6 bases). The CDR3 has 14 residues. Trimming removed 7 bases from V and 0 bases from J, with 12 bases in between. Germline loops: CDR1 SNHLY, CDR2 FYNNEI.

The chain couples TRBV29-1 to TRBJ1-5; 10 nucleotides agree with TRBD1. Germline V gives CDR1 SQVTM, CDR2 ANQGSEA. With 4 bases clipped from V and 6 bases from J, the junction kept 3 bases outside the gene matches. The CDR3 runs to 13 residues. The CDR3 region is CSVGDRGGQPQHF. Written as DNA, the CDR3 is TGCAGCGTTGGGGACAGGGGAGGTCAGCCCCAGCATTTT.

This rearrangement joins TRBV30 to TRBJ1-6, with 9 positions matching TRBD1. Trimming removed 0 bases from V and 10 bases from J; junction bases left unmatched: 13. The CDR3 length is 17 residues. CDR1 is GTSNPN and CDR2 is SVGIG in the germline V gene (reference sequence). The chain's CDR3 is CAWSVKGPGQGDSPLHF. CDR3 bases: TGTGCCTGGAGTGTAAAAGGCCCGGGACAGGGTGACTCACCCCTCCACTTT. Together with reference TRBV30 and TRBJ1-6, the CDR3 gives the full variable domain: SQTIHQWPATLVQPVGSPLSLECTVEGTSNPNLYWYRQAAGRGLQLLFYSVGIGQISSEVPQNLSASRPQDRQFILSSKKLLLSDSGFYLCAWSVKGPGQGDSPLHFGNGTRLTVT.

The chain couples TRBV7-9 to TRBJ1-2; TRBD1 aligns across 8 bases. The V gene's germline CDR1 is SEHNR and CDR2 FQNEAQ (reference sequence). CDR3 length: 16 residues. The ends lost 5 bases at V and 4 bases at J; junction bases unmatched: 12. CDR3 nucleotide sequence: TGTGCCAGCAGCGAGGCCAGGGGGCCCTCCCCCTATGGCTACACCTTC. Residues: CASSEARGPSPYGYTF. Full variable domain (remainder filled in from reference TRBV7-9 and TRBJ1-2): DTGVSQNPRHKITKRGQNVTFRCDPISEHNRLYWYRQTLGQGPEFLTYFQNEAQLEKSRLLSDRFSAERPKGSFSTLEIQRTEQGDSAMYLCASSEARGPSPYGYTFGSGTRLTVV.

This clone was seen a handful of times. This chain uses TRBV2 with TRBJ1-5; TRBD1 might be the D (5 bases). There are 14 residues in the CDR3. Germline V gene sequence: CDR1 SNHLY, CDR2 FYNNEI. Deletions cut 1 base from V and 6 bases from J, with 10 bases between. The chain's CDR3 is CASSEGQGSQPQHF. Here the CDR3 DNA reads TGTGCCAGCAGTGAAGGGCAGGGAAGTCAGCCCCAGCATTTT.

The CDR3 loop is CASSLAGTSGKPYYF. The CDR3 DNA is TGCGCCAGCAGCTTGGCCGGGACTAGCGGGAAGCCTTACTACTTC. The rearrangement joins TRBV5-1 to TRBJ2-7; 13 nucleotides line up with TRBD2. Trimming at V came to 0 bases and at J to 13 bases, leaving 10 bases not matched to a gene. Germline values: CDR1 SGHRS, CDR2 YFSETQ. The CDR3 has 15 residues.

The CDR3, as DNA: TGTGCCAGCAGTGCTCGGGGGGATACTAGCACAGATACGCAGTATTTT. Translating gives CASSARGDTSTDTQYF. The chain is built from TRBV6-2 or TRBV6-3 and TRBJ2-3; TRBD2 aligns across 7 bases. The trim removed 5 bases at V and 0 bases at J, leaving 8 bases unmatched. The germline gives CDR1 MNHEY, CDR2 SVGEGT. CDR3 length: 16 amino acids.

V gene TRBV5-1 combines with J gene TRBJ2-7, with 8 positions matching TRBD1. J was trimmed by 3 bases and V by 5 bases; bases with no gene match: 4. CDR1 and CDR2 (germline): SGHRS, YFSETQ. This CDR3 has 13 residues. Here the CDR3 reads CASRMDRVYEQYF. CDR3 bases: TGCGCCAGCAGAATGGACAGGGTCTACGAGCAGTACTTC.

The rearrangement joins TRBV7-2 to TRBJ1-4; D not certain. CDR3 length equals 15 residues. Germline CDR1 SGHTA, CDR2 FQGNSA. V was trimmed by 4 bases and J by 0 bases, leaving 9 bases between them. CDR3 bases: TGTGCCAGCAGCTCACAGTCGGCAACTAATGAAAAACTGTTTTTT. This translates into CASSSQSATNEKLFF.

This clone was seen only once. The chain joins TRBV6-5 to TRBJ2-3; 11 bases match TRBD1. The V segment lost 4 bases and the J segment 2 bases; nucleotides outside the gene matches: 5. The CDR3 runs to 16 residues. CDR1 MNHEY and CDR2 SVGAGI come from the germline V gene. The CDR3 reads CASSSGTGGFTDTQYF. The CDR3 DNA is TGTGCCAGCAGTTCCGGGACAGGGGGATTCACAGATACGCAGTATTTT.

This clone was seen once. This chain links TRBV6-5 with TRBJ1-1; 8 nucleotides match TRBD1. CDR3 length equals 12 residues. The V gene end was trimmed by 6 bases and the J gene end by 10 bases; junction bases not matched to a gene: 7. Germline CDR1 MNHEY, CDR2 SVGAGI. The DNA for the CDR3 is TGTGCCAGCAGAAGACAGGGGACGGGAGCTTTCTTT. Its translation is CASRRQGTGAFF.

This chain joins TRBV4-2 and TRBJ2-2; TRBD2 agrees at 11 bases. With 1 base clipped from V and 7 bases from J, the junction kept 14 bases outside the gene matches. CDR1 and CDR2 (germline): LGHNA, YNFKEQ. The CDR3 loop spans 19 amino acids. The CDR3, as DNA: TGTGCCAGCAGCCAAGGCGCTAGCGGGGGGCCGCGGAAGAGCGGGGAGCTGTTTTTT. Its protein is CASSQGASGGPRKSGELFF.

The rearrangement uses TRBV3-1 (or the pseudogene TRBV3-2) and TRBJ1-2; 9 bases fit TRBD1. Trimming cost V 4 bases and J 4 bases; bases outside gene matches: 10. Germline-derived CDR1 and CDR2 are LGHDT and YNNKEL (reference sequence). The CDR3 runs to 16 residues. This CDR3 is CASSPLSTGGGYGYTF. The CDR3 DNA reads as TGTGCCAGCAGCCCTCTATCGACAGGGGGTGGCTATGGCTACACCTTC.

The chain employs TRBV20-1 and TRBJ1-2; 8 bases match TRBD1. This CDR3 spans 12 amino acids. Germline V gene data show CDR1 as DFQATT and CDR2 as SNEGSKA (reference sequence). With 3 bases clipped from V and 5 bases from J, the junction kept 2 bases outside the gene matches. CDR3 region: CSASDRGYGYTF. CDR3 bases: TGCAGTGCTAGTGACAGGGGATATGGCTACACCTTC.

This clone occurred once. The gene calls are TRBV20-1 and TRBJ2-3; perhaps TRBD2 as D (6 bases). Deletions cut 3 bases from V and 5 bases from J, with 12 bases between. Germline V gene data show CDR1 as DFQATT and CDR2 as SNEGSKA (reference sequence). The CDR3 has 13 residues. CDR3 DNA: TGCAGTGCTAGTGCGCCGGGAGTAGATACGCAGTATTTT. Amino acid sequence: CSASAPGVDTQYF.

The chain links TRBV18 to TRBJ1-1, with TRBD1 as a possible D gene (5 bases). The length of the CDR3 is 13 residues. The ends were cut back, 3 bases at V and 5 bases at J, with 10 bases in the middle. Germline values: CDR1 KGHSH, CDR2 LQKENI. The CDR3 reads CASSPQGLTEAFF. In nucleotides, the CDR3 is TGTGCCAGCTCACCCCAGGGATTGACTGAAGCTTTCTTT.

The V and J genes are TRBV11-2 and TRBJ2-5; unclear D gene. Germline V CDR1 and CDR2: SGHAT, FQNNGV. The CDR3 loop spans 14 amino acids. Trimming pared 3 bases from V and 2 bases from J, leaving 10 bases between. In nucleotides, the CDR3 is TGTGCCAGCAGCTTGTCGACTTCACAAGAGACCCAGTACTTC. It is translated as CASSLSTSQETQYF. The entire variable domain, with the rest obtained from reference TRBV11-2 and TRBJ2-5, is as follows: EAGVAQSPRYKIIEKRQSVAFWCNPISGHATLYWYQQILGQGPKLLIQFQNNGVVDDSQLPKDRFSAERLKGVDSTLKIQPAKLEDSAVYLCASSLSTSQETQYFGPGTRLLVL.

The CDR3 DNA reads TGTGCCAGTAGTATATTGGCCTCTGGAAACACCATATATTTT. This translates into CASSILASGNTIYF. The gene calls are TRBV19 and TRBJ1-3, with D hard to call. Germline CDR1 LNHDA, CDR2 SQIVND (reference sequence). The CDR3 consists of 14 residues. Trimming removed 2 bases at V and 0 bases at J, with 5 bases between. Full variable domain (remainder filled in from reference TRBV19 and TRBJ1-3): DGGITQSPKYLFRKEGQNVTLSCEQNLNHDAMYWYRQDPGQGLRLIYYSQIVNDFQKGDIAEGYSVSREKKESFPLTVTSAQKNPTAFYLCASSILASGNTIYFGEGSWLTVV.